This entry lists 8 T cell receptor beta chains sequenced from one sample in a study of T cell responses to AZD1222 COVID-19 vaccine. Profiled with immunoSEQ multiplex PCR; TCRdb holds only in-frame clones, not every one. This sample has 140,000 to 150,000 clones, with 85% to 95% found just once. The sample in question was peripheral blood, obtained after recovery from COVID-19. The source is an adult who had recovered from COVID-19.

J is TRBJ1-2 and V is TRBV7-2, with 12 positions matching TRBD1. The germline CDR1 and CDR2 sequences are SGHTA and FQGNSA. This CDR3 contains 15 residues. V dropped 5 bases and J dropped 3; count of bases not matched to a gene: 4. CDR3 bases: TGTGCCAGCAGCCCCGGGACAGGGGGCGACTATGGCTACACCTTC. Translating gives CASSPGTGGDYGYTF.

This rearrangement joins TRBV27 to TRBJ2-7, with 11 nucleotides matching TRBD2. V lost 4 bases to trimming and J lost 2 bases; unmatched junction nucleotides: 7. CDR3 length: 16 amino acids. Per germline, CDR1 MNHEY and CDR2 SMNVEV (reference sequence). The CDR3 DNA sequence: TGTGCCAGCAGTTCACCTCTAGCGGGAGGTCCCTACGAGCAGTACTTC. Translated: CASSSPLAGGPYEQYF.

In its sample, this clone was seen once. The rearrangement joins TRBV2 to TRBJ2-2; 9 positions match TRBD1. CDR1 is SNHLY, CDR2 FYNNEI, per germline. The V gene end was trimmed by 6 bases and the J gene end by 7 bases; junction bases not matched to a gene: 9. The CDR3 consists of 15 residues. The CDR3 spells CASSPTGGVVGELFF. CDR3 DNA sequence: TGTGCCAGCAGCCCGACAGGGGGGGTGGTCGGGGAGCTGTTTTTT. Filled out from reference TRBV2 and TRBJ2-2, the complete variable domain reads EPEVTQTPSHQVTQMGQEVILRCVPISNHLYFYWYRQILGQKVEFLVSFYNNEISEKSEIFDDQFSVERPDGSNFTLKIRSTKLEDSAMYFCASSPTGGVVGELFFGEGSRLTVL.

The chain combines TRBV30 with TRBJ1-6, with D unresolved. Germline CDR1 is GTSNPN and CDR2 is SVGIG (reference sequence). This CDR3 comprises 15 residues. V lost 0 bases to trimming and J lost 10 bases, with 16 bases between them. The CDR3 spells CAWSVLKRVGSPLHF. The CDR3 DNA reads TGTGCCTGGAGTGTCTTAAAGAGGGTAGGGTCACCCCTCCACTTT.

The chain is built from TRBV6-5 and TRBJ2-7, with 11 bases fitting TRBD2. The CDR3 spans 13 residues. Germline CDR1 and CDR2: MNHEY and SVGAGI. V was clipped by 6 bases and J by 3 bases; unmatched bases: 1. CDR3 protein: CASRGLAGYEQYF. CDR3 coding DNA: TGTGCCAGCAGAGGACTAGCGGGCTACGAGCAGTACTTC.

The chain carries TRBV14 and TRBJ2-7, with 7 bases fitting TRBD2. J was trimmed by 0 bases and V by 3 bases; bases with no gene match: 8. This CDR3 contains 16 residues. CDR1 and CDR2 from the germline V gene are SGHDN and FVKESK. As DNA, the CDR3 is TGTGCCAGCAGCCAGGGCCCTAGCGGCCCCTCCTACGAGCAGTACTTC. It yields the protein CASSQGPSGPSYEQYF.

This clone was seen a single time. This chain links TRBV20-1 with TRBJ2-7; a weak D match, TRBD2 (6 bases). This CDR3 is built from 11 residues. Trimming removed 0 bases from V and 10 bases from J, with 10 bases in between. Per the germline V gene, CDR1 is DFQATT and CDR2 is SNEGSKA (reference sequence). The CDR3 DNA follows: TGCAGTGCTAGAGACTCGGGACTCCAGTACTTC. It yields the protein CSARDSGLQYF.

This sequence joins TRBV2 and TRBJ2-3; TRBD1 matches 9 bases. The CDR3 totals 13 residues. Germline assignment: CDR1 SNHLY and CDR2 FYNNEI. The trim removed 8 bases at V and 3 bases at J, leaving 3 bases unmatched. The CDR3 is CASRDRDTDTQYF. The CDR3 DNA sequence: TGTGCCAGCCGGGACAGGGATACAGATACGCAGTATTTT.